The 22 T cell receptor beta chains in this list originate from one sample, sequenced in a study of shared clonotypes between healthy human individuals. Sequencing used immunoSEQ multiplex PCR; TCRdb keeps in-frame clones, though not all of them. Of under 850,000 clones listed, 72% are singletons. The source material was memory CD4+ T cells sorted from blood. Documented subset: CD45RA-negative fraction. The receptors shown here come from a woman under 40 in good health.

The V and J genes are TRBV4-1 and TRBJ1-1, with TRBD1 matching 8 bases. Germline CDR1 and CDR2: MGHRA and YSYEKL. This CDR3 region has 15 residues. The V segment lost 4 bases and the J segment 0 bases; nucleotides outside the gene matches: 4. This chain's CDR3 is CASSRGDRMNTEAFF. CDR3 DNA sequence: TGCGCCAGCAGCCGGGGGGACAGGATGAACACTGAAGCTTTCTTT.

Only a few counts were recorded for this clone. The chain uses TRBV29-1 and TRBJ2-1; a weak D match, TRBD1 (5 bases). V lost 4 bases and J lost 5, with 15 bases in between. This CDR3 contains 14 residues. Germline CDR1 reads SQVTM; CDR2 reads ANQGSEA. CDR3 in DNA: TGCAGCGTTGCTCGCCAAAAAGGGGACAATGAGCAGTTCTTC. Residues: CSVARQKGDNEQFF.

CDR3 in DNA: TGTGCCAGTAGTATTCAAGGGTTTTCCTACGAGCAGTACTTC. Encoded protein: CASSIQGFSYEQYF. The V and J genes are TRBV19 and TRBJ2-7; D not resolved. V lost 3 bases, J lost 1 base, and 10 bases lay in between. This CDR3 has 14 amino acids. Per the germline V gene, CDR1 is LNHDA and CDR2 is SQIVND (reference sequence). The full variable domain, rest sourced from reference TRBV19 and TRBJ2-7, is DGGITQSPKYLFRKEGQNVTLSCEQNLNHDAMYWYRQDPGQGLRLIYYSQIVNDFQKGDIAEGYSVSREKKESFPLTVTSAQKNPTAFYLCASSIQGFSYEQYFGPGTRLTVT.

This clone has just one count. Other DNA sequences from this sample encode an identical CDR3 as well. The genes are TRBV6-5 and TRBJ1-5, with 11 bases aligning to TRBD1. V shed 6 bases and J 4 bases; nucleotides not matched to a gene: 2. The CDR3 totals 14 residues. CDR1 is MNHEY and CDR2 is SVGAGI in the germline V gene. Here the CDR3 reads CASRGQGGNQPQHF. As DNA, the CDR3 is TGTGCCAGCAGGGGACAGGGGGGAAATCAGCCCCAGCATTTT.

V is TRBV5-4 and J is TRBJ2-2, with unresolved D. Germline V gives CDR1 SGHNT, CDR2 YYREEE (reference sequence). There are 13 residues in the CDR3. Trimming cost V 4 bases and J 2 bases, with 6 bases left between them. The chain's CDR3 is CASSEVNTGELFF. The CDR3 DNA is TGTGCCAGCAGCGAGGTAAACACCGGGGAGCTGTTTTTT.

V gene TRBV28 combines with J gene TRBJ2-1; 7 positions agree with TRBD2. Unmatched junction bases numbered 13, after V lost 8 bases and J lost 0 bases. Per germline, CDR1 MDHEN and CDR2 SYDVKM. The CDR3 sequence is 17 residues long. The CDR3 loop reads CASVLSWAGDSYNEQFF. For the CDR3, the DNA is TGTGCCAGCGTACTTTCTTGGGCGGGAGACTCCTACAATGAGCAGTTCTTC. Based on the CDR3 plus reference TRBV28 and TRBJ2-1, the full variable domain is DVKVTQSSRYLVKRTGEKVFLECVQDMDHENMFWYRQDPGLGLRLIYFSYDVKMKEKGDIPEGYSVSREKKERFSLILESASTNQTSMYLCASVLSWAGDSYNEQFFGPGTRLTVL.

This clone was seen a handful of times. V usage is TRBV29-1 and J usage is TRBJ2-1; 7 nucleotides match TRBD2. Germline V CDR1 and CDR2: SQVTM, ANQGSEA. This CDR3 contains 13 residues. V shed 6 bases and J 5 bases; nucleotides not matched to a gene: 7. The CDR3 loop is CSVNWRENNEQFF. The CDR3 bases are TGCAGCGTCAACTGGCGGGAGAACAATGAGCAGTTCTTC.

The genes are TRBV18 and TRBJ2-2; no reliable D call. V lost 5 bases and J 5 bases, leaving 15 bases between the germline ends. CDR3 length: 15 residues. CDR1 and CDR2 (germline): KGHSH, LQKENI. CDR3 in DNA: TGTGCCAGCTCAACTAAAGAAGGATGGACCGGGGAGCTGTTTTTT. Protein: CASSTKEGWTGELFF.

With regard to this clone: The sample holds other DNA sequences that translate to the same CDR3. The V call is TRBV4-1, the J call TRBJ2-1, with 7 bases that match TRBD2. V lost 1 base and J lost 0; bases outside the gene matches: 6. Per germline, CDR1 MGHRA and CDR2 YSYEKL. This CDR3 is 17 amino acids long. CDR3 loop: CASSQVGGGSSYNEQFF. The CDR3 DNA reads TGCGCCAGCAGCCAAGTCGGCGGGGGTAGCTCCTACAATGAGCAGTTCTTC.

The chain uses TRBV15 and TRBJ2-1; the match to TRBD2 covers 7 bases. J gave up 0 bases and V 8 bases, and 7 bases lay outside the gene matches. In germline, CDR1 is LNHNV, CDR2 YYDKDF (reference sequence). This CDR3 contains 15 residues. In DNA, the CDR3 is TGTGCCACCGGGGAGGGGCAGAGCTCCTACAATGAGCAGTTCTTC. This gives the protein CATGEGQSSYNEQFF.

This chain links TRBV18 with TRBJ2-2; the match to TRBD1 covers 7 bases. The junction had 10 bases not matched to a gene; V was cut back by 6 bases and J by 0 bases. Germline V lookup: CDR1 KGHSH, CDR2 LQKENI. This CDR3 is built from 17 residues. The CDR3 sequence is CASSSTGRQTNTGELFF. In DNA, the CDR3 is TGTGCCAGCTCGTCGACAGGGCGCCAAACGAACACCGGGGAGCTGTTTTTT.

The CDR3 loop reads CASSPDRERNEQFF. In DNA form, the CDR3 reads TGTGCCAGCAGCCCAGACCGGGAGAGGAATGAGCAGTTCTTC. This chain joins TRBV7-3 and TRBJ2-1; D is possibly TRBD2 (6 bases). Germline loops: CDR1 SGHTA, CDR2 FQGTGA. Trimming shortened V by 5 bases and J by 7 bases, and 15 bases separated the two germline ends. There are 14 residues in the CDR3.

In this sample, this clone turned up a few times. The genes are TRBV7-3 and TRBJ2-3, with D tentatively TRBD1 (5 bases). The CDR3 consists of 15 residues. Trimming took 2 bases from V and 0 from J, leaving 9 bases between them. Looked up from germline, CDR1 is SGHTA and CDR2 is FQGTGA. The CDR3, as DNA: TGTGCCAGCAGCTTACAGAGACAGAGCACAGATACGCAGTATTTT. Encoded protein: CASSLQRQSTDTQYF.

This chain joins TRBV4-1 and TRBJ2-2; TRBD2 agrees at 9 bases. Germline CDR1 and CDR2: MGHRA and YSYEKL. The V segment lost 1 base and the J segment 6 bases; nucleotides outside the gene matches: 3. This CDR3 spans 15 amino acids. DNA of the CDR3: TGCGCCAGCAGCCAAGGGGCGGGAGGGCCCGGGGAGCTGTTTTTT. Residues: CASSQGAGGPGELFF.

This clone has more than one count but fewer than ten. In nucleotides, the CDR3 is TGTGCCAGTAGTATTGGGACAACACTCCGGGAGACCCAGTACTTC. Amino acids: CASSIGTTLRETQYF. The V gene is TRBV19, the J gene TRBJ2-5; possibly TRBD1 for D (6 bases). Looked up from germline, CDR1 is LNHDA and CDR2 is SQIVND (reference sequence). V lost 3 bases and J lost 5, with 16 bases in between. The CDR3 has 15 residues.

This chain connects TRBV20-1 to TRBJ1-2; D gene uncertain. Trimming took 7 bases from V and 5 from J, leaving 11 bases between them. The germline gives CDR1 DFQATT, CDR2 SNEGSKA (reference sequence). The CDR3 has 11 amino acids. The DNA of the CDR3 is TGCAGTGTTTGGCAGGCGTATGGCTACACCTTC. Its translation: CSVWQAYGYTF.

In its sample, this clone was seen a few times. V gene TRBV18 combines with J gene TRBJ1-3; possible D gene TRBD1, 6 bases. Germline loops: CDR1 KGHSH, CDR2 LQKENI. Trimming stripped 0 bases from V and 2 bases from J, with 17 bases between. This CDR3 contains 18 residues. The CDR3 reads CASSPPGPGGRTGNTIYF. The DNA for the CDR3 is TGTGCCAGCTCACCACCGGGGCCGGGGGGGCGAACTGGAAACACCATATATTTT.

This clone has just one count. This rearrangement joins TRBV9 to TRBJ2-2, with 8 bases aligning to TRBD2. In germline, CDR1 is SGDLS, CDR2 YYNGEE. V lost 5 bases, J lost 4 bases, and 7 bases stayed unmatched. This CDR3 has 15 amino acids. CDR3 nucleotides: TGTGCCAGCAGTGTGACTAGCGTCGGCACCGGGGAGCTGTTTTTT. It is translated as CASSVTSVGTGELFF.

J is TRBJ1-1 and V is TRBV19, with no clear D. CDR1 is LNHDA and CDR2 is SQIVND in the germline V gene (reference sequence). The CDR3 extends over 13 amino acids. The CDR3 here is CGERTEMDCEAFF. CDR3 nucleotides: TGTGGCGAGAGGACGGAGATGGACTGTGAAGCTTTCTTT.

This chain links TRBV10-3 with TRBJ1-2; 10 bases match TRBD1. After removal of 6 bases from V and 4 bases from J, the junction contained 5 bases not matched to a gene. This CDR3 spans 14 amino acids. The V gene's germline CDR1 is ENHRY and CDR2 SYGVKD. The CDR3 DNA follows: TGTGCCATCAGCCCCGGGACAGGGGCCTATGGCTACACCTTC. It yields the protein CAISPGTGAYGYTF.

This clone was observed a handful of times. The rearrangement joins TRBV28 to TRBJ1-4; 9 bases agree with TRBD1. After removal of 5 bases from V and 8 bases from J, the junction contained 9 bases not matched to a gene. The CDR3 is 15 residues long. CDR1 is MDHEN, CDR2 SYDVKM, per germline. DNA for the CDR3: TGTGCCAGCAGTCCCCCGGGACAGGGTGGAGAAAAACTGTTTTTT. It specifies CASSPPGQGGEKLFF.

V and J are TRBV28 and TRBJ1-3, with D possibly matching TRBD1 (5 bases). Germline CDR1 is MDHEN and CDR2 is SYDVKM. The length of the CDR3 is 16 residues. The germline V and J ends were trimmed by 7 bases and 4 bases, with 20 bases remaining between them. The CDR3 DNA follows: TGTGCCAGCACTCCATCTGAAGGGGCGGTGGGAAACACCATATATTTT. It yields the protein CASTPSEGAVGNTIYF.